Listed below are T cell receptor beta chains from one sample, sequenced in a study of blood T cells in healthy people across ages. TCRdb used MiXCR to reprocess the 5' RACE reads, holding one entry per CDR3 protein. The data hold 650,000 to 1,000,000 distinct CDR3 sequences, with more than 35% observed a single time. Source material: blood. The receptors derive from a man older than 75 in good health. Each CDR3 is given with its conserved first and last residue. The order of the fields is V gene, clone size, D gene, J gene, CDR3 protein, CDR3 DNA. The D gene is left open where the match is weak. Size is stated for part of the rows, as once, few or many counts, or as a class when the clone is expanded.

>TRBV5-1|few|TRBD2|TRBJ2-1
CASRHEGLAGINEQFF
TGCGCCAGCAGGCATGAGGGACTAGCGGGGATCAATGAGCAGTTCTTC
>TRBV7-8|-|-|TRBJ1-1
CASSLEGSSTEAFF
TGTGCCAGCAGCTTAGAGGGATCGAGCACTGAAGCTTTCTTT
>TRBV20-1|-|-|TRBJ1-2
CSAPIPIGHTF
TGCAGTGCTCCAATACCGATCGGCCACACCTTC
>TRBV15|many|-|TRBJ1-6
CATSRDRAGRNSPLHF
TGTGCCACCAGCAGAGATCGGGCCGGCCGTAATTCACCCCTCCACTTT
>TRBV7-2|few|TRBD2|TRBJ2-7
CASSLRTSGRAGKEQYF
TGTGCCAGCAGCCTCCGGACTAGCGGGAGGGCCGGTAAGGAGCAGTACTTC
>TRBV20-1|-|TRBD2|TRBJ2-4
CSASGRGLAGGREQYF
TGCAGTGCTAGTGGCAGGGGACTAGCGGGAGGGCGGGAGCAGTACTTC
>TRBV12-3/TRBV12-4|-|-|TRBJ1-6
CASHSPLHF
TGTGCCAGTCATTCACCCCTCCACTTT
>TRBV12-3/TRBV12-4|few|TRBD2|TRBJ2-1
CASSLDFRLVSGRAMDEQFF
TGTGCCAGCAGTTTAGATTTTCGGTTGGTTAGCGGGAGGGCCATGGATGAGCAGTTCTTC
>TRBV20-1|few|TRBD2|TRBJ2-3
CSASRQLASSTDTQYF
TGCAGTGCTAGCAGACAACTAGCGTCGAGCACAGATACGCAGTATTTT
>TRBV6-5|once|TRBD1|TRBJ2-1
CAGRTTRDRGRNEQFF
TGTGCCGGCAGGACGACGAGGGACAGGGGCCGCAATGAGCAGTTCTTC
>TRBV7-9|few|-|TRBJ1-6
CASSLEKGPLHF
TGTGCCAGCAGCTTAGAGAAGGGCCCCCTCCACTTT
>TRBV29-1|-|TRBD2|TRBJ2-5
CSVDTREGLHEQYF
TGCAGCGTTGATACTCGGGAGGGCCTCCATGAGCAGTACTTC
>TRBV3-1|many|-|TRBJ2-7
CASSQDPRTNYEQYF
TGTGCCAGCAGCCAAGATCCTCGGACAAACTACGAGCAGTACTTC
>TRBV7-2|-|-|TRBJ1-5
CASRNTGNQPQHF
TGTGCCAGCCGAAACACAGGGAATCAGCCCCAGCATTTT
>TRBV7-2|-|TRBD1|TRBJ1-1
CASSQQGVRFTEAFF
TGTGCCAGCAGCCAACAGGGGGTGCGTTTCACTGAAGCTTTCTTT
>TRBV30|-|-|TRBJ1-5
CAWSATVNSNQPQHF
TGTGCCTGGAGCGCGACGGTAAATAGCAATCAGCCCCAGCATTTT
>TRBV4-3|-|-|TRBJ1-2
CASSQFLQTASYGYTF
TGCGCCAGCAGCCAGTTTCTGCAGACCGCTTCCTATGGCTACACCTTC
>TRBV27|-|-|TRBJ2-5
CASSLGSTLLASGQYF
TGTGCCAGCAGTTTAGGCTCAACCTTACTGGCCAGTGGGCAGTACTTC
>TRBV12-3/TRBV12-4|many|TRBD1|TRBJ2-7
CASSRITGVGAYEQYF
TGTGCCAGCAGCCGAATAACAGGGGTCGGCGCCTACGAGCAGTACTTC
>TRBV13|-|-|TRBJ2-1
CASSPRRFYNEQFF
TGTGCCAGCAGCCCCCGCCGGTTCTACAATGAGCAGTTCTTC
>TRBV11-2|once|-|TRBJ2-1
CASSLVLRPAPTEGSSYNEQFF
TGTGCCAGCAGCTTAGTCCTCCGGCCGGCCCCCACTGAAGGTAGCTCCTACAATGAGCAGTTCTTC
>TRBV20-1|few|-|TRBJ2-7
CSARRSVYEQYF
TGCAGTGCAAGGCGCTCGGTCTACGAGCAGTACTTC
>TRBV29-1|-|-|TRBJ1-4
CSAKAVGEKLFF
TGCAGCGCCAAGGCAGTCGGCGAAAAACTGTTTTTT
>TRBV10-3|few|TRBD2|TRBJ2-1
CAISVLAEAYNEQFF
TGTGCCATCAGTGTGCTAGCGGAGGCCTACAATGAGCAGTTCTTC
>TRBV4-2|-|-|TRBJ2-7
CASSTGTKPNEQYF
TGTGCCAGCAGCACCGGGACAAAACCTAACGAGCAGTACTTC
>TRBV7-9|-|TRBD1|TRBJ1-1
CASSERQGMNTEAFF
TGTGCCAGCAGCGAAAGACAGGGTATGAACACTGAAGCTTTCTTT
>TRBV5-1|-|-|TRBJ2-1
CASSFSPPTDEQFF
TGCGCCAGCAGCTTTAGCCCTCCAACCGATGAGCAGTTCTTC
>TRBV29-1|-|-|TRBJ2-3
CSADISTDTQYF
TGCAGCGCGGACATTAGCACAGATACGCAGTATTTT
>TRBV7-9|-|-|TRBJ2-7
CASSLGRAGSAYEQYF
TGTGCCAGCAGCTTAGGGAGGGCGGGATCTGCCTACGAGCAGTACTTC
>TRBV14|-|TRBD2|TRBJ2-5
CASRQAGNPYNEQYF
TGTGCCAGCAGGCAAGCGGGAAACCCCTACAATGAGCAGTACTTC
>TRBV4-1|once|TRBD2|TRBJ2-5
CASRPGTIQETQYF
TGCGCCAGCAGACCCGGGACTATCCAAGAGACCCAGTACTTC
>TRBV27|-|-|TRBJ2-4
CASRGTGQAKNIQYF
TGTGCCAGCAGGGGAACCGGACAGGCCAAAAACATTCAGTACTTC
>TRBV19|-|-|TRBJ2-2
CASSNTANTGELFF
TGTGCCAGTAGCAACACCGCGAACACCGGGGAGCTGTTTTTT
>TRBV10-3|-|TRBD2|TRBJ2-3
CAISESAGGVGTQYF
TGTGCCATCAGTGAGTCTGCGGGAGGGGTTGGTACGCAGTATTTT
>TRBV27|few|-|TRBJ2-2
CASSPPRLYPSTGELFF
TGTGCCAGCAGTCCCCCGCGGTTATATCCGAGCACCGGGGAGCTGTTTTTT
>TRBV29-1|-|-|TRBJ1-4
CSVGGMGEKLFF
TGCAGCGTTGGAGGGATGGGTGAAAAACTGTTTTTT
>TRBV20-1|few|TRBD2|TRBJ2-5
CSARLAVAETQYF
TGCAGTGCTAGGCTAGCGGTTGCGGAGACCCAGTACTTC
>TRBV7-3|once|-|TRBJ1-1
CASSLTGARTEAFF
TGTGCCAGCAGCTTAACGGGGGCGCGAACTGAAGCTTTCTTT
>TRBV7-9|-|-|TRBJ2-1
CAGSSPRSGGQSCNEQFF
TGTGCCGGCAGCAGCCCTAGGTCGGGGGGACAGTCCTGCAATGAGCAGTTCTTC
>TRBV5-1|-|-|TRBJ2-5
CASKILNEQYF
TGCGCCAGCAAGATATTGAATGAGCAGTACTTC
>TRBV7-3|many|-|TRBJ2-1
CASSIRGTLNEQFF
TGTGCCAGCAGCATCCGCGGGACCCTCAATGAGCAGTTCTTC
>TRBV29-1|many|-|TRBJ2-6
CSVEVGANVLTF
TGCAGCGTTGAGGTTGGGGCCAACGTCCTGACTTTC
>TRBV7-6|-|TRBD2|TRBJ2-3
CASSPSTSGSYTDTQYF
TGTGCCAGCAGCCCATCTACTAGCGGGAGTTACACAGATACGCAGTATTTT
>TRBV4-3|few|-|TRBJ2-1
CASSQAFESARPPEQFF
TGCGCCAGCAGCCAAGCCTTCGAGAGCGCAAGGCCTCCAGAGCAGTTCTTC
>TRBV14|-|TRBD1|TRBJ2-1
CASSQSSGRGLYNEQFF
TGTGCCAGCAGCCAGAGTTCCGGCAGGGGGCTATACAATGAGCAGTTCTTC
>TRBV12-5|-|-|TRBJ2-7
CASGLGGYEQYF
TGTGCTAGTGGCCTGGGGGGCTACGAGCAGTACTTC
>TRBV29-1|-|-|TRBJ2-3
CSVETQATSTDTRYF
TGCAGCGTTGAAACACAGGCCACTAGCACAGATACGCGGTATTTT
>TRBV7-2|few|-|TRBJ2-3
CASTKDGPTDTQYF
TGTGCCAGCACCAAAGATGGTCCCACAGATACGCAGTATTTT
>TRBV4-1|-|-|TRBJ2-7
CASSQESTSGHLYEQYF
TGCGCCAGCAGCCAAGAATCGACTTCGGGACACCTCTACGAGCAGTACTTC
>TRBV6-1|-|-|TRBJ1-5
CASSDAPGRGQPQHF
TGTGCCAGCAGTGACGCTCCAGGGAGGGGACAGCCCCAGCATTTT
>TRBV5-1|-|-|TRBJ2-7
CASSVALPSYEQYF
TGCGCCAGCAGCGTGGCCCTTCCCTCCTACGAGCAGTACTTC
>TRBV29-1|many|-|TRBJ2-1
CSLVTGLDEQFF
TGCAGCCTAGTTACAGGGCTCGATGAGCAGTTCTTC
>TRBV28|-|TRBD2|TRBJ2-7
CASTRTSGIYEQYF
TGTGCCAGCACTCGGACTAGCGGGATCTACGAGCAGTACTTC
>TRBV18|few|-|TRBJ2-3
CASSEGLTDTQYF
TGTGCCAGCTCAGAGGGACTTACAGATACGCAGTATTTT
>TRBV5-6|-|TRBD2|TRBJ2-1
CASSPKHSLALTYNEQFF
TGTGCCAGCAGCCCAAAGCACTCACTAGCGCTTACCTACAATGAGCAGTTCTTC
>TRBV2|-|-|TRBJ1-5
CASSSDDQPQHF
TGTGCCAGCAGTTCAGATGATCAGCCCCAGCATTTT